The rows below give T cell receptor beta chains drawn from one sample of a study of technical replicates of blood from several donors. Here immunoSEQ multiplex PCR was the method, and the copy in TCRdb shows in-frame clones only, minus some. The sample lists some 91,000 clones, 95% occurring once. Input material: T cells isolated from PBMCs. All receptors come from a human donor in good health. Each CDR3 is given with its conserved first and last residue. The D gene is left open where the match is weak. A clone size is listed for some rows: how often the clone was seen (once, few, many), or a class if it is expanded.

clone size: -
D gene: -
V gene: TRBV14
J gene: TRBJ2-7
CDR3 length: 12
CDR3 protein: CASSQDRYEQYF
CDR3 DNA: TGTGCCAGCAGCCAAGATCGTTACGAGCAGTACTTC

clone size: -
D gene: -
V gene: TRBV19
J gene: TRBJ2-7
CDR3 length: 14
CDR3 protein: CASSDRLVAYEQYF
CDR3 DNA: TGTGCCAGTAGCGACAGACTAGTTGCCTACGAGCAGTACTTC

clone size: -
D gene: TRBD1
V gene: TRBV11-3
J gene: TRBJ1-1
CDR3 length: 18
CDR3 protein: CASSLRSLIGGMNTEAFF
CDR3 DNA: TGTGCCAGCAGCTTAAGATCGCTTATAGGGGGCATGAACACTGAAGCTTTCTTT

clone size: -
D gene: -
V gene: TRBV20-1
J gene: TRBJ1-2
CDR3 length: 9
CDR3 protein: CSSLYGYTF
CDR3 DNA: TGCAGCTCCTTATATGGCTACACCTTC

clone size: -
D gene: -
V gene: TRBV15
J gene: TRBJ2-3
CDR3 length: 16
CDR3 protein: CATSRDLASGTDTQYF
CDR3 DNA: TGTGCCACCAGCAGAGATTTAGCAAGTGGGACAGATACGCAGTATTTT

clone size: -
D gene: -
V gene: TRBV7-9
J gene: TRBJ1-2
CDR3 length: 12
CDR3 protein: CASSLGVGGYTF
CDR3 DNA: TGTGCCAGCAGCTTAGGAGTTGGTGGCTACACCTTC

clone size: -
D gene: TRBD1
V gene: TRBV15
J gene: TRBJ2-7
CDR3 length: 15
CDR3 protein: CATSRRPGTDYEQYF
CDR3 DNA: TGTGCCACCAGCAGGAGACCCGGGACAGACTACGAGCAGTACTTC

clone size: -
D gene: -
V gene: TRBV6-5
J gene: TRBJ2-3
CDR3 length: 13
CDR3 protein: CASSYSGGRAQYF
CDR3 DNA: TGTGCCAGCAGTTACTCGGGGGGTAGGGCGCAGTATTTT

clone size: -
D gene: -
V gene: TRBV15
J gene: TRBJ2-1
CDR3 length: 18
CDR3 protein: CATSRKRDSPAIYNEQFF
CDR3 DNA: TGTGCCACCAGCAGGAAACGAGACAGCCCTGCCATCTACAATGAGCAGTTCTTC

clone size: -
D gene: TRBD2
V gene: TRBV30
J gene: TRBJ2-3
CDR3 length: 15
CDR3 protein: CAWSRSGGRSDTQYF
CDR3 DNA: TGTGCCTGGAGTCGCTCGGGGGGGAGATCAGATACGCAGTATTTT

clone size: -
D gene: TRBD2
V gene: TRBV5-4
J gene: TRBJ2-3
CDR3 length: 16
CDR3 protein: CASSGPGLAITDTQYF
CDR3 DNA: TGTGCCAGCAGCGGACCGGGACTAGCGATCACAGATACGCAGTATTTT

clone size: -
D gene: TRBD2
V gene: TRBV7-9
J gene: TRBJ2-4
CDR3 length: 16
CDR3 protein: CASSQTSGRAKNIQYF
CDR3 DNA: TGTGCCAGCAGCCAGACTAGCGGGAGGGCCAAAAACATTCAGTACTTC

clone size: -
D gene: -
V gene: TRBV28
J gene: TRBJ2-6
CDR3 length: 17
CDR3 protein: CASSPGTGESGANVLTF
CDR3 DNA: TGTGCCAGCAGCCCCGGGACGGGAGAATCTGGGGCCAACGTCCTGACTTTC

clone size: once
D gene: -
V gene: TRBV18
J gene: TRBJ2-5
CDR3 length: 16
CDR3 protein: CASSSRPLEREETQYF
CDR3 DNA: TGTGCCAGCTCATCTCGACCGTTGGAACGGGAAGAGACCCAGTACTTC

clone size: -
D gene: TRBD2
V gene: TRBV28
J gene: TRBJ2-7
CDR3 length: 14
CDR3 protein: CASSPRLAGDEQYF
CDR3 DNA: TGTGCCAGCAGTCCTCGACTAGCGGGAGACGAGCAGTACTTC

clone size: -
D gene: -
V gene: TRBV9
J gene: TRBJ2-2
CDR3 length: 16
CDR3 protein: CASSVVGQPSTGELFF
CDR3 DNA: TGTGCCAGCAGCGTAGTTGGACAGCCGAGCACCGGGGAGCTGTTTTTT

clone size: -
D gene: TRBD2
V gene: TRBV5-1
J gene: TRBJ2-1
CDR3 length: 14
CDR3 protein: CASKAGELGNEQFF
CDR3 DNA: TGCGCCAGCAAAGCGGGAGAACTCGGTAATGAGCAGTTCTTC

clone size: -
D gene: -
V gene: TRBV18
J gene: TRBJ1-6
CDR3 length: 14
CDR3 protein: CASSPREGNSPLHF
CDR3 DNA: TGTGCCAGCTCACCTAGGGAGGGAAATTCACCCCTCCACTTT

clone size: -
D gene: -
V gene: TRBV5-6
J gene: TRBJ1-1
CDR3 length: 14
CDR3 protein: CASSFPQAGGEAFF
CDR3 DNA: TGTGCCAGCAGCTTCCCCCAGGCTGGGGGCGAAGCTTTCTTT

clone size: -
D gene: -
V gene: TRBV7-2
J gene: TRBJ2-6
CDR3 length: 16
CDR3 protein: CASSRVVGSGANVLTF
CDR3 DNA: TGTGCCAGCAGTCGGGTGGTCGGCTCTGGGGCCAACGTCCTGACTTTC

clone size: -
D gene: TRBD1
V gene: TRBV7-9
J gene: TRBJ2-5
CDR3 length: 19
CDR3 protein: CASSLNLIRDRQIQETQYF
CDR3 DNA: TGTGCCAGCAGCTTAAATTTAATTCGGGACAGACAAATTCAAGAGACCCAGTACTTC

clone size: -
D gene: TRBD1
V gene: TRBV2
J gene: TRBJ2-1
CDR3 length: 15
CDR3 protein: CARGVGQGSYNEQFF
CDR3 DNA: TGTGCCAGGGGAGTGGGACAGGGTTCCTACAATGAGCAGTTCTTC

clone size: -
D gene: -
V gene: TRBV4-1
J gene: TRBJ2-1
CDR3 length: 13
CDR3 protein: CASSHGVTFEQFF
CDR3 DNA: TGCGCCAGCAGCCACGGAGTTACATTTGAGCAGTTCTTC

clone size: -
D gene: TRBD2
V gene: TRBV7-3
J gene: TRBJ2-1
CDR3 length: 16
CDR3 protein: CASSLKGGGTYNEQFF
CDR3 DNA: TGTGCCAGCAGCTTAAAAGGCGGGGGGACCTACAATGAGCAGTTCTTC

clone size: once
D gene: -
V gene: TRBV7-9
J gene: TRBJ2-7
CDR3 length: 15
CDR3 protein: CASSLAAGGQGEQYF
CDR3 DNA: TGTGCCAGCAGCTTAGCAGCCGGGGGGCAGGGCGAGCAGTACTTC

clone size: -
D gene: -
V gene: TRBV28
J gene: TRBJ2-1
CDR3 length: 11
CDR3 protein: CASSFRGEQFF
CDR3 DNA: TGTGCCAGCAGTTTCCGGGGTGAGCAGTTCTTC

clone size: -
D gene: TRBD2
V gene: TRBV14
J gene: TRBJ2-5
CDR3 length: 13
CDR3 protein: CASSRPGGETQYF
CDR3 DNA: TGTGCCAGCAGCCGCCCGGGGGGGGAGACCCAGTACTTC